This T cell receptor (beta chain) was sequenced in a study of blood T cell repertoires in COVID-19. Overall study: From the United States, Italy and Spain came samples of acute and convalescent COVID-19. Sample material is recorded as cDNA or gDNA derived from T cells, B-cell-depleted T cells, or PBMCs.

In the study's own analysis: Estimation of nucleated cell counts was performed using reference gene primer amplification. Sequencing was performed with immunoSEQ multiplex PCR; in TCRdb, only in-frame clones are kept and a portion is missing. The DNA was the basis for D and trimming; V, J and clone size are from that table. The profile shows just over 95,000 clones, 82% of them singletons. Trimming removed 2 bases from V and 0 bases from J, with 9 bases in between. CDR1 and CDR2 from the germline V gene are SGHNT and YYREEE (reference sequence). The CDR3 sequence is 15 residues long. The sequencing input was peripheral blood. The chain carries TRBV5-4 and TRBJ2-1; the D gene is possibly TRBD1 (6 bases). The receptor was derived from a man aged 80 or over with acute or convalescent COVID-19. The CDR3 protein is CASSFKQGSYNEQFF. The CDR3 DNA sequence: TGTGCCAGCAGCTTCAAACAGGGCTCCTACAATGAGCAGTTCTTC.